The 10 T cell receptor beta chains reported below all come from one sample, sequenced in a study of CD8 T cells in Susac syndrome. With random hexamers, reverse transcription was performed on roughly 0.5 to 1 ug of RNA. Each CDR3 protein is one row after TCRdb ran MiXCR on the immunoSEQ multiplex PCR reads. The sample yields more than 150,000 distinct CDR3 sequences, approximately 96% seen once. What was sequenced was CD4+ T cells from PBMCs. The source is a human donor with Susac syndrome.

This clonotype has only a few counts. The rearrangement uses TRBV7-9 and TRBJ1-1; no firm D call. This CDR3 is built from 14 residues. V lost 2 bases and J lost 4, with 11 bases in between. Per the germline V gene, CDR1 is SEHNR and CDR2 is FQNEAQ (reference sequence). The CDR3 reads CASSLRPEGTEAFF. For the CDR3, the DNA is TGTGCCAGCAGCTTACGGCCCGAGGGCACTGAAGCTTTCTTT.

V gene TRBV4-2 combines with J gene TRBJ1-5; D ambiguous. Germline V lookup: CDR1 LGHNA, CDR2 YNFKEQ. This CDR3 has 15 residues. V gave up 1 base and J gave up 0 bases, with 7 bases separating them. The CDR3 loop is CASSQAPDSNQPQHF. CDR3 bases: TGTGCCAGCAGCCAAGCCCCGGATAGCAATCAGCCCCAGCATTTT.

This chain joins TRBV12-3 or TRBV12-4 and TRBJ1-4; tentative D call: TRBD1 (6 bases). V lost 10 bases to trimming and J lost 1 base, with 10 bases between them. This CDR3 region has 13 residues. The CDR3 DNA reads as TGTGCCACCAAGGGGGGAACTAATGAAAAACTGTTTTTT. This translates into CATKGGTNEKLFF.

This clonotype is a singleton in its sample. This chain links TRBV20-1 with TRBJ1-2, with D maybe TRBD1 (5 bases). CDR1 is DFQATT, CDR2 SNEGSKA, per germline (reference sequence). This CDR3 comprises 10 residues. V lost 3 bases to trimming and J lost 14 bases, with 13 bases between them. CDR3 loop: CSASAQDQTF. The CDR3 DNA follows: TGCAGTGCTAGCGCACAGGACCAAACCTTC.

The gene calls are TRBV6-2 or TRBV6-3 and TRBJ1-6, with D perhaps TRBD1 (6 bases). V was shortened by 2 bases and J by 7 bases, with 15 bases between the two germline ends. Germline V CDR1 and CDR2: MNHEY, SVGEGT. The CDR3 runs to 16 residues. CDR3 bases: TGTGCCAGCAGTTACGGACTCGGACAGCCGAATTCACCCCTCCACTTT. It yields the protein CASSYGLGQPNSPLHF.

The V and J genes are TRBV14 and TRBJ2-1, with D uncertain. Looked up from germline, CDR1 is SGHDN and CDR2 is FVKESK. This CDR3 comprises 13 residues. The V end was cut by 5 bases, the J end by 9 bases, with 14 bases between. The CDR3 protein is CASSSRNRVEQFF. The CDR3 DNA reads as TGTGCCAGCAGCTCCAGGAATAGGGTTGAGCAGTTCTTC.

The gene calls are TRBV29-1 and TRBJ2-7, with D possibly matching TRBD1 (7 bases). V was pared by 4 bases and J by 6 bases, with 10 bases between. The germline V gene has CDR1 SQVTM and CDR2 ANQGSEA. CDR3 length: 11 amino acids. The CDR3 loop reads CSVGQGGEQYF. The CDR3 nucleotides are TGCAGCGTTGGTCAGGGGGGCGAGCAGTACTTC.

CDR3 DNA: TGCAGCGTTGCCGCGGGAACCGGGGAGCTGTTTTTT. Protein sequence: CSVAAGTGELFF. The chain has TRBV29-1 and TRBJ2-2; maybe TRBD2 (6 bases). Germline CDR1 reads SQVTM; CDR2 reads ANQGSEA. The CDR3 has 12 residues. V was pared by 4 bases and J by 5 bases, with 8 bases between.

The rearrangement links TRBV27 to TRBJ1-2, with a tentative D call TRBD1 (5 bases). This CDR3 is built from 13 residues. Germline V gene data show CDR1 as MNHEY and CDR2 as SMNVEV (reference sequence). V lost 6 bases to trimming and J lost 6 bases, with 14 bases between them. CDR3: CASRFTGTHGYTF. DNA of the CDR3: TGTGCCAGCAGATTTACCGGGACGCATGGCTACACCTTC.

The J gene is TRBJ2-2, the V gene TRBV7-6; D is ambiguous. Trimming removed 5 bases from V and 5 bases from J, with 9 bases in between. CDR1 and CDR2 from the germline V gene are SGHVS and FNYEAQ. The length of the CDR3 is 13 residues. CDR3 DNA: TGTGCCAGCAGCAACGGGCAAACCGGGGAGCTGTTTTTT. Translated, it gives CASSNGQTGELFF. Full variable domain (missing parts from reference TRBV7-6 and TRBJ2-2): GAGVSQSPRYKVTKRGQDVALRCDPISGHVSLYWYRQALGQGPEFLTYFNYEAQQDKSGLPNDRFSAERPEGSISTLTIQRTEQRDSAMYRCASSNGQTGELFFGEGSRLTVL.